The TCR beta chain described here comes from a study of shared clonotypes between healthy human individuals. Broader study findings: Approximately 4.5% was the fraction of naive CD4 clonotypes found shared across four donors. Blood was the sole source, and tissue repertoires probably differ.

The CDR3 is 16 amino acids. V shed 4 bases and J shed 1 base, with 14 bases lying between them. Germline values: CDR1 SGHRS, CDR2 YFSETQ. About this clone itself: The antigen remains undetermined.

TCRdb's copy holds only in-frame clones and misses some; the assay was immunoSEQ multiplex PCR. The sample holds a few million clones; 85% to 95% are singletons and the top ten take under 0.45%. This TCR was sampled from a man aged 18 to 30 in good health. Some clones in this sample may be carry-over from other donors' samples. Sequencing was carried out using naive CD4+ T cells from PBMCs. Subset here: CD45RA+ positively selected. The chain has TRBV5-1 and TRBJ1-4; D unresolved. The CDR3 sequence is CASSPNSLGTNEKLFF. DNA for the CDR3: TGCGCCAGCAGCCCTAACTCGTTAGGAACTAATGAAAAACTGTTTTTT.